The 5 T cell receptor beta chains below were found in one sample sequenced in a study of early T cells in non-severe SARS-CoV-2 infection. MiXCR, run by TCRdb on the 5' RACE reads, gives a single entry per CDR3 protein. The data contain about 56,000 distinct CDR3 sequences, over 9.5% of them singletons. The specimen sequenced was whole blood. Receptor source: an adult who was a healthcare worker with PCR-confirmed SARS-CoV-2 infection or an uninfected control (not recorded which).

There are many counts of this clonotype. The CDR3 DNA follows: TGCAGCGGTCTGCGAGGAGGGACAGAGGCCGGGGAGCTGTTTTTT. This sequence encodes CSGLRGGTEAGELFF. This chain connects TRBV29-1 to TRBJ2-2, with D possibly matching TRBD1 (7 bases). Trimming stripped 7 bases from V and 6 bases from J, with 21 bases between. CDR1 is SQVTM and CDR2 is ANQGSEA in the germline V gene. The CDR3 sequence is 15 residues long.

This clonotype was detected ten times or more. The chain uses TRBV3-1 and TRBJ2-5, with 10 bases matching TRBD2. After removal of 4 bases from V and 0 bases from J, the junction contained 5 bases not matched to a gene. The V gene's germline CDR1 is LGHDT and CDR2 YNNKEL (reference sequence). This CDR3 has 16 residues. The CDR3 reads CASSPAGLADQETQYF. CDR3 DNA sequence: TGTGCCAGCAGCCCCGCCGGACTAGCGGACCAAGAGACCCAGTACTTC.

This clonotype was detected many times. Written as DNA, the CDR3 is TGTGCCAGCAGTTACATTTCGGGACAGGGAGGTGGCTACACCTTC. Protein product: CASSYISGQGGGYTF. The chain combines TRBV6-5 with TRBJ1-2; 9 bases fit TRBD1. Germline lookup yields CDR1 MNHEY and CDR2 SVGAGI. The length of the CDR3 is 15 residues. After removal of 2 bases from V and 7 bases from J, the junction contained 8 bases not matched to a gene.

This clonotype was seen just once. J is TRBJ2-7 and V is TRBV4-2; D not certain. CDR1 and CDR2 from the germline V gene are LGHNA and YNFKEQ. The ends were cut back, 0 bases at V and 1 base at J, with 4 bases in the middle. This CDR3 has 13 amino acids. CDR3 in amino acids: CASSQELSYEQYF. The CDR3, as DNA: TGTGCCAGCAGCCAAGAGTTGTCCTACGAGCAGTACTTC.

This clonotype came up many times. The rearrangement joins TRBV6-2 or TRBV6-3 to TRBJ2-7; D gene unclear. This CDR3 region has 15 residues. Germline values: CDR1 MNHEY, CDR2 SVGEGT. Trimming removed 5 bases from V and 3 bases from J, with 17 bases in between. The CDR3 DNA sequence: TGTGCCAGCAGTCCTCCTCGAGCGCGCTTCTACGAGCAGTACTTC. This sequence encodes CASSPPRARFYEQYF.